Listed below are T cell receptor beta chains from one sample, sequenced in a study of PD-L1 blockade in urothelial cancer. The method was immunoSEQ multiplex PCR; TCRdb's version includes in-frame clones alone and lacks a portion of them. The sample has roughly 26,000 clones; 70% to 90% are singletons. The starting material was PBMCs, obtained around atezolizumab (anti-PD-L1) treatment. Source of these receptors: a man in his 60s with urothelial cancer. Each CDR3 is given with its conserved first and last residue. The order of the fields is CDR3 DNA, CDR3 protein, J gene, V gene, D gene, clone size. The D gene is left open where the match is weak. Rows give clone size only sometimes, using once, few, many, or a class for an expanded clone.

DNA: TGTGCCAGCAGTGGCGCTAGCGGGGCTAGCACAGATACGCAGTATTTT; CDR3: CASSGASGASTDTQYF; J: TRBJ2-3; V: TRBV2; D: TRBD2; size: -
DNA: TGTGCCAGCAGCGGGGGAGGTGGTGGTATCACCGGGGAGCTGTTTTTT; CDR3: CASSGGGGGITGELFF; J: TRBJ2-2; V: TRBV9; D: -; size: few
DNA: TGTGCCAGTAGTGCCAGACAGGGGAGCTCCTACGAGCAGTACTTC; CDR3: CASSARQGSSYEQYF; J: TRBJ2-7; V: TRBV19; D: TRBD1; size: -
DNA: TGTGCCAGTTTCCAGGGACTCACCGGGACAGGGGCCACTGAAGCTTTCTTT; CDR3: CASFQGLTGTGATEAFF; J: TRBJ1-1; V: TRBV7-9; D: TRBD1; size: -
DNA: TGTGCCAGTAGTAGCGGGACAGGGACAGAGGCCACAGATACGCAGTATTTT; CDR3: CASSSGTGTEATDTQYF; J: TRBJ2-3; V: TRBV19; D: TRBD1; size: -
DNA: TGTGCCAGCAGCACCAAGACTAGCGGGGAAGTGGCCGGGGAGCTGTTTTTT; CDR3: CASSTKTSGEVAGELFF; J: TRBJ2-2; V: TRBV21-1; D: -; size: -
DNA: TGTGCCAGCTCTGCCCAGGGCGAATCAGTGGGGGGCTACACCTTC; CDR3: CASSAQGESVGGYTF; J: TRBJ1-2; V: TRBV19; D: -; size: few
DNA: TGTGCCACTAGGAGCCCGGACAGGGGGGACGAGCAGTACTTC; CDR3: CATRSPDRGDEQYF; J: TRBJ2-7; V: TRBV19; D: TRBD1; size: -
DNA: TGTGCCAGTACCAGCGGGGGGACCACAGATACGCAGTATTTT; CDR3: CASTSGGTTDTQYF; J: TRBJ2-3; V: TRBV19; D: TRBD2; size: -
DNA: TGTGCCAGCAGCTTAGATCGAGTGCGGGGTACAGCTTTCTTT; CDR3: CASSLDRVRGTAFF; J: TRBJ1-1; V: TRBV7-2; D: -; size: -
DNA: TGCGCCAGCAGCCGAGGACAGGGTTCAGGAGCTTTCTTT; CDR3: CASSRGQGSGAFF; J: TRBJ1-1; V: TRBV4-3; D: TRBD1; size: -
DNA: TGCGCCAGCAGAGACTCGGCGGGGGCCTCCTACAATGAGCAGTTCTTC; CDR3: CASRDSAGASYNEQFF; J: TRBJ2-1; V: TRBV5-1; D: -; size: -
DNA: TGTGCCAGCAGCCCCAATTCCAGGGGGAGCACCGGGGAGCTGTTTTTT; CDR3: CASSPNSRGSTGELFF; J: TRBJ2-2; V: TRBV9; D: TRBD1; size: -
DNA: TGCGCCAGCAGCCACCCAGGGGGGTATGAAAAACTGTTTTTT; CDR3: CASSHPGGYEKLFF; J: TRBJ1-4; V: TRBV4-1; D: TRBD1; size: -
DNA: TGTGCCAGCAGCCAAACACCATACCGGCAGTACTTC; CDR3: CASSQTPYRQYF; J: TRBJ2-7; V: TRBV14; D: -; size: -
DNA: TGTGCCACCCTAAGGGGGGGATTGGGACACGAGCAGTACTTC; CDR3: CATLRGGLGHEQYF; J: TRBJ2-7; V: TRBV6-5; D: -; size: -
DNA: TGTGCCAGCAGCTTGGTTCGGGAGGGCGGCTACACCTTC; CDR3: CASSLVREGGYTF; J: TRBJ1-2; V: TRBV5-8; D: -; size: -
DNA: TGTGCCAGCAGCGTAGATAGCGGGAGTGGGAATGAGCAGTTCTTC; CDR3: CASSVDSGSGNEQFF; J: TRBJ2-1; V: TRBV9; D: TRBD2; size: -
DNA: TGCGCCAGCAACCGGGGTAGCGCCCAAGAGACCCAGTACTTC; CDR3: CASNRGSAQETQYF; J: TRBJ2-5; V: TRBV5-1; D: -; size: once
DNA: TGTGCCAGCAGTTTAGGACTAGCGGGACCCTACGAGCAGTACTTC; CDR3: CASSLGLAGPYEQYF; J: TRBJ2-7; V: TRBV27; D: TRBD2; size: -
DNA: TGTGCCATCTCGGGACAGGGGGCCCTGATTCGGGAGCAGTACTTC; CDR3: CAISGQGALIREQYF; J: TRBJ2-7; V: TRBV10-3; D: TRBD1; size: -
DNA: TGTGCCAGCAGCTCCGGACAGGTCGATCAGCCCCAGCATTTT; CDR3: CASSSGQVDQPQHF; J: TRBJ1-5; V: TRBV5-4; D: TRBD1; size: -
DNA: TGTGCCAGCAGCTTAGATCGGGGGGATCAGCCCCAGCATTTT; CDR3: CASSLDRGDQPQHF; J: TRBJ1-5; V: TRBV11-2; D: -; size: -
DNA: TGCGCCAGCAGCTCCACCGGGACAGGGGCCTACGAGCAGTACTTC; CDR3: CASSSTGTGAYEQYF; J: TRBJ2-7; V: TRBV5-1; D: TRBD1; size: -
DNA: TGTGCCAGCAGCCAGCGGGAGGAGCAGTTCTTC; CDR3: CASSQREEQFF; J: TRBJ2-1; V: TRBV7-2; D: TRBD2; size: -
DNA: TGTGCCAGCAGCCCAACAGGGGGCCCAAGCTCTGGGGCCAACGTCCTGACTTTC; CDR3: CASSPTGGPSSGANVLTF; J: TRBJ2-6; V: TRBV11-1; D: TRBD1; size: once
DNA: TGTGCCAGCAGCTTGGCCAAGAGAGCGTCCTACAATGAGCAGTTCTTC; CDR3: CASSLAKRASYNEQFF; J: TRBJ2-1; V: TRBV5-6; D: -; size: -
DNA: TGTGCCAGCTCACAGAGGAAGCCGGACAGGGGCATATCAGAGAGGGAGACCCAGTACTTC; CDR3: CASSQRKPDRGISERETQYF; J: TRBJ2-5; V: TRBV18; D: TRBD1; size: -
DNA: TGTGCCAGTACTCCCCGTGGACTAGCGGAAGTAGAGCAGTTCTTC; CDR3: CASTPRGLAEVEQFF; J: TRBJ2-1; V: TRBV19; D: TRBD2; size: -
DNA: TGCGCCAGCAGCTATCCGGGACAGGCAGATACGCAGTATTTT; CDR3: CASSYPGQADTQYF; J: TRBJ2-3; V: TRBV5-1; D: TRBD1; size: -
DNA: TGCGCCAGCAGCTCGGTGGGACTGAACTATGGCTACACCTTC; CDR3: CASSSVGLNYGYTF; J: TRBJ1-2; V: TRBV5-1; D: -; size: -
DNA: TGTGCCAGCAGATCCCGGACAGGTTGGAATTCACCCCTCCACTTT; CDR3: CASRSRTGWNSPLHF; J: TRBJ1-6; V: TRBV27; D: TRBD1; size: -